Sequencing of this TCR beta chain was carried out in a study of shared clonotypes between healthy human individuals. This CDR3 region has 13 residues. CDR1 is MDHEN, CDR2 SYDVKM, per germline. With 6 bases removed from V and 6 bases from J, the gap between germline ends came to 15 bases. Measured with immunoSEQ multiplex PCR; TCRdb has only the in-frame clones, and not every one. There are roughly 1.5 million clones in the sample; 98% occur only once, and about 0.45% lies in the top ten. This chain links TRBV28 with TRBJ2-7; D not certain. The clonotype originates from a man aged 30 to 39 in good health. The sequenced material came from naive CD4+ T cells sorted from blood. As for subset: CD45RA+ positively selected. As DNA, the CDR3 is TGTGCCAGCAGCCCGCTGGTAGGTGTCGAGCAGTACTTC. Its protein is CASSPLVGVEQYF.